A single sample gave rise to the 25 T cell receptor beta chains below, sequenced in a study of blood T cell repertoires in COVID-19. Libraries were prepared by immunoSEQ multiplex PCR; TCRdb keeps only in-frame clonotypes and omits some of them. The sample consists of roughly 160,000 clones, around 82% of them appearing once. What was sequenced was peripheral blood. The receptor source for this set is an older woman who had recovered from COVID-19.

This clone was seen only once. The chain recombines TRBV19 with TRBJ1-4; 8 nucleotides agree with TRBD1. The V gene end was trimmed by 7 bases and the J gene end by 3 bases; junction bases not matched to a gene: 19. This CDR3 contains 19 residues. Per the germline V gene, CDR1 is LNHDA and CDR2 is SQIVND (reference sequence). The CDR3 loop reads CASTSKTGVKLGANEKLFF. The CDR3 DNA reads as TGTGCCAGTACCTCTAAGACAGGGGTCAAGCTTGGAGCTAATGAAAAACTGTTTTTT.

V is TRBV7-3 and J is TRBJ2-3, with 9 bases identical to TRBD1. V dropped 5 bases and J dropped 5; count of bases not matched to a gene: 5. CDR1 and CDR2 from the germline V gene are SGHTA and FQGTGA. The CDR3 runs 14 residues. CDR3 sequence (DNA): TGTGCCAGCAGCCCACAGGGGGCTGGAGATACGCAGTATTTT. The encoded protein is CASSPQGAGDTQYF.

The chain uses TRBV12-3 or TRBV12-4 and TRBJ2-2, with unresolved D. V was pared by 3 bases and J by 8 bases, with 4 bases between. This CDR3 is built from 11 residues. The CDR3 DNA reads TGTGCCAGCAGTTTCGGGGGGGAGCTGTTTTTT. It translates to CASSFGGELFF.

This clone was observed a few times. The gene calls are TRBV5-4 and TRBJ1-2; D is possibly TRBD1 (6 bases). The CDR3 length is 14 residues. Germline-derived CDR1 and CDR2 are SGHNT and YYREEE (reference sequence). The V and J ends lost 4 bases and 4 bases respectively, with 14 bases between them. CDR3 DNA sequence: TGTGCCAGCAGCCCCGGCGGGGGGCTCTATGGCTACACCTTC. It specifies CASSPGGGLYGYTF.

The rearrangement uses TRBV27 and TRBJ2-1; tentatively, D is TRBD2 (5 bases). V was shortened by 5 bases and J by 5 bases, with 10 bases between the two germline ends. The CDR3 length is 13 residues. Germline V gene lookup returns CDR1 MNHEY and CDR2 SMNVEV (reference sequence). The DNA for the CDR3 is TGTGCCAGCAGTCCCCAGAGGGACAATGAGCAGTTCTTC. Its protein product is CASSPQRDNEQFF.

This sequence joins TRBV4-3 and TRBJ2-2, with 9 nucleotides matching TRBD2. Germline V gene sequence: CDR1 LGHNA, CDR2 YSLEER. V gave up 0 bases and J gave up 6 bases; unmatched junction bases: 8. The CDR3 runs to 17 residues. The CDR3 coding sequence is TGCGCCAGCAGCCAAGACTTCCCGCGGGGGGGGGCCGGGGAGCTGTTTTTT. Amino acids: CASSQDFPRGGAGELFF.

On this clone itself: Germline and junction disagree at one end, which may indicate a read error. This chain connects TRBV4-1 to TRBJ2-1; a possible D gene is TRBD2 (5 bases). The CDR3 length is 12 residues. Germline V gives CDR1 MGHRA, CDR2 YSYEKL. CDR3 region: CASSQDSRPQFF. The CDR3 DNA sequence: TGCGCCAGTAGCCAGGACTCGCGGCCACAGTTCTTC.

The chain recombines TRBV2 with TRBJ2-1; 9 bases are a match to TRBD2. After removal of 1 base from V and 8 bases from J, the junction contained 6 bases not matched to a gene. The CDR3 is 15 residues long. The germline V gene has CDR1 SNHLY and CDR2 FYNNEI. The CDR3 region is CASSEGAGGPDEQFF. The DNA of the CDR3 is TGTGCCAGCAGTGAAGGGGCGGGGGGGCCGGATGAGCAGTTCTTC.

V gene TRBV3-1 (or the pseudogene TRBV3-2) combines with J gene TRBJ1-3; D may be TRBD1 (5 bases). Germline lookup yields CDR1 LGHDT and CDR2 YNNKEL (reference sequence). Deletions cut 2 bases from V and 0 bases from J, with 8 bases between. This CDR3 has 15 amino acids. The CDR3 reads CASSQRDSSGNTIYF. In DNA, the CDR3 is TGTGCCAGCAGCCAACGAGACAGCTCTGGAAACACCATATATTTT.

The V call is TRBV29-1, the J call TRBJ2-1; D is possibly TRBD2 (5 bases). The CDR3 spans 12 residues. Germline CDR1 reads SQVTM; CDR2 reads ANQGSEA. The V end was cut by 3 bases, the J end by 8 bases, with 11 bases between. CDR3 region: CSVDPGIDEQFF. The CDR3 DNA reads as TGCAGCGTTGACCCGGGAATCGATGAGCAGTTCTTC.

The rearrangement uses TRBV9 and TRBJ1-6; D is unresolved. Germline CDR1 is SGDLS and CDR2 is YYNGEE. The CDR3 has 13 residues. Deletions cut 4 bases from V and 13 bases from J, with 15 bases between. The CDR3 region is CASSPPGVFPLHF. The CDR3 coding sequence is TGTGCCAGCAGCCCCCCCGGGGTATTCCCCCTCCACTTT.

The CDR3 DNA reads TGTGCCAGCACCTCACCGACAGGGTCCTACGAGCAGTACTTC. It is translated as CASTSPTGSYEQYF. This chain uses TRBV2 with TRBJ2-7; TRBD1 aligns across 7 bases. Trimming cost V 7 bases and J 1 base; bases outside gene matches: 7. Per the germline V gene, CDR1 is SNHLY and CDR2 is FYNNEI. There are 14 residues in the CDR3.

The J gene is TRBJ1-2, the V gene TRBV29-1; D is possibly TRBD1 (6 bases). The CDR3 has 11 residues. Germline CDR1 and CDR2: SQVTM and ANQGSEA. Trimming shortened V by 7 bases and J by 3 bases, and 9 bases separated the two germline ends. CDR3 nucleotides: TGCAGCGGGGGGGGGCACTATGGCTACACCTTC. Residues: CSGGGHYGYTF. Based on the CDR3 plus reference TRBV29-1 and TRBJ1-2, the full variable domain is SAVISQKPSRDICQRGTSLTIQCQVDSQVTMMFWYRQQPGQSLTLIATANQGSEATYESGFVIDKFPISRPNLTFSTLTVSNMSPEDSSIYLCSGGGHYGYTFGSGTRLTVV.

The chain recombines TRBV3-1 (or the pseudogene TRBV3-2) with TRBJ2-1; 10 bases align to TRBD1. From germline, CDR1 is LGHDT and CDR2 YNNKEL (reference sequence). J lost 5 bases, V lost 2 bases, and 3 bases had no gene match. The length of the CDR3 is 15 residues. CDR3 protein: CASSQPGQGNNEQFF. The CDR3, as DNA: TGTGCCAGCAGCCAACCGGGACAGGGGAACAATGAGCAGTTCTTC.

The chain has TRBV5-1 and TRBJ2-5, with D unclear. Looked up from germline, CDR1 is SGHRS and CDR2 is YFSETQ. CDR3 length: 10 amino acids. V shed 4 bases and J shed 5 bases, with 3 bases lying between them. The CDR3 nucleotides are TGCGCCAGCAGCGGCGAGACCCAGTACTTC. Amino acid sequence: CASSGETQYF. Full variable domain (rest looked up from reference TRBV5-1 and TRBJ2-5): KAGVTQTPRYLIKTRGQQVTLSCSPISGHRSVSWYQQTPGQGLQFLFEYFSETQRNKGNFPGRFSGRQFSNSRSEMNVSTLELGDSALYLCASSGETQYFGPGTRLLVL.

This chain links TRBV18 with TRBJ2-7, with D perhaps matching TRBD2 (6 bases). Trimming cost V 6 bases and J 6 bases, with 15 bases left between them. The CDR3 totals 13 residues. Germline V gene lookup returns CDR1 KGHSH and CDR2 LQKENI. CDR3 sequence: CASSPGWRGEQYF. CDR3 DNA: TGTGCCAGCTCCCCCGGGTGGAGGGGCGAGCAGTACTTC.

This chain uses TRBV7-9 with TRBJ1-6; the D gene is possibly TRBD1 (5 bases). The CDR3 contains 14 residues. In germline, CDR1 is SEHNR, CDR2 FQNEAQ (reference sequence). V lost 0 bases and J 7 bases, leaving 7 bases between the germline ends. The CDR3 here is CASSLAQGNSPLHF. For the CDR3, the DNA is TGTGCCAGCAGCTTAGCCCAGGGAAATTCACCCCTCCACTTT.

This chain uses TRBV7-2 with TRBJ1-4, with D possibly being TRBD1 (5 bases). Germline V gene sequence: CDR1 SGHTA, CDR2 FQGNSA. The CDR3 extends over 14 amino acids. V dropped 5 bases and J dropped 8 bases, with 15 bases sitting between them. This chain's CDR3 is CASSPGFETEKLFF. In DNA form, the CDR3 reads TGTGCCAGCAGCCCAGGGTTTGAGACGGAAAAACTGTTTTTT.

This clone was recorded many times. The CDR3 DNA follows: TGTGCCAGCTCACCGGGCCACGCCACCGGGGAGCTGTTTTTT. Amino acid sequence: CASSPGHATGELFF. The chain couples TRBV18 to TRBJ2-2; D remains unclear. CDR1 and CDR2 (germline): KGHSH, LQKENI. The CDR3 runs to 14 residues. V gave up 3 bases and J gave up 4 bases, with 9 bases separating them.

This clone has a single count. This chain connects TRBV19 to TRBJ1-4; 10 bases agree with TRBD1. Trimming removed 6 bases from V and 6 bases from J; junction bases left unmatched: 10. Germline loops: CDR1 LNHDA, CDR2 SQIVND (reference sequence). This CDR3 has 16 residues. CDR3 DNA sequence: TGTGCCAGTAGCCCAGGACCGGGACAGGGGCATGAAAAACTGTTTTTT. Its protein product is CASSPGPGQGHEKLFF.

V and J are TRBV4-3 and TRBJ2-7, with TRBD2 identical over 12 bases. In germline, CDR1 is LGHNA, CDR2 YSLEER. V gave up 3 bases and J gave up 0 bases; unmatched junction bases: 15. The CDR3 totals 20 residues. For the CDR3, the DNA is TGCGCCAGCAGCCAGTATCCCGGGACACAGACTAGCGGGAGCTCCTACGAGCAGTACTTC. Amino acid sequence: CASSQYPGTQTSGSSYEQYF.

This rearrangement joins TRBV28 to TRBJ2-1, with D possibly being TRBD1 (6 bases). The CDR3 runs 16 residues. The V end lost 6 bases, the J end lost 0 bases, and 15 bases lay between the germline ends. Germline CDR1 is MDHEN and CDR2 is SYDVKM. CDR3 sequence: CASRTGWKASYNEQFF. The DNA for the CDR3 is TGTGCCAGCAGAACAGGGTGGAAGGCCTCCTACAATGAGCAGTTCTTC. Together with reference TRBV28 and TRBJ2-1, the CDR3 gives the full variable domain: DVKVTQSSRYLVKRTGEKVFLECVQDMDHENMFWYRQDPGLGLRLIYFSYDVKMKEKGDIPEGYSVSREKKERFSLILESASTNQTSMYLCASRTGWKASYNEQFFGPGTRLTVL.

The chain employs TRBV28 and TRBJ2-1, with TRBD2 identical over 7 bases. Germline V gene sequence: CDR1 MDHEN, CDR2 SYDVKM. V lost 8 bases, J lost 3 bases, and 13 bases stayed unmatched. The CDR3 is made up of 16 amino acids. CDR3 sequence (DNA): TGTGCCAGCCCCCCGCGGATACAGCGGGACTACAATGAGCAGTTCTTC. It specifies CASPPRIQRDYNEQFF.

The V and J genes are TRBV7-3 and TRBJ2-1; maybe TRBD2 (6 bases). The CDR3 covers 14 residues. The V and J ends lost 2 bases and 7 bases respectively, with 12 bases between them. The germline gives CDR1 SGHTA, CDR2 FQGTGA. This chain's CDR3 is CASSLALGGNEQFF. In DNA form, the CDR3 reads TGTGCCAGCAGCTTAGCTCTCGGAGGGAATGAGCAGTTCTTC.

The chain is built from TRBV24-1 and TRBJ2-2, with 10 bases lining up with TRBD2. This CDR3 region has 17 residues. V lost 4 bases, J lost 5 bases, and 9 bases stayed unmatched. CDR1 and CDR2 from the germline V gene are KGHDR and SFDVKD. CDR3: CATSEASGRHVTGELFF. The CDR3 DNA follows: TGTGCCACCAGTGAGGCTAGCGGGAGACATGTAACCGGGGAGCTGTTTTTT.